Listed below are T cell receptor beta chains from one sample, sequenced in a study of CD8+CD57+ T cells in acquired aplastic anemia. Each CDR3 protein gets one entry after TCRdb re-called the reads with MiXCR. The repertoire holds around 120,000 distinct CDR3 sequences, with approximately 36% as singletons. Material: sorted CD4+, CD8+, or CD8+CD57+ T cells (not recorded which) from PBMCs. All receptors derive from a human donor with aplastic anemia. Both conserved end residues are part of each CDR3. Each record gives: D gene, J gene, clone size, V gene, CDR3 DNA, CDR3 protein. A D gene is named only where the DNA matches it firmly. Not every row has a clone size; where given, it reads once, few, many or a size class.

>.|TRBJ2-2|.|TRBV9
TGTGCCAGCAGCGTAGGGCTAGAGGGGACCGGGGAGCTGTTTTTT
CASSVGLEGTGELFF
>.|TRBJ2-2|few|TRBV6-2/TRBV6-3
TGTGCCAGCCGGCGAGGGTTCACCGGGGAGCTGTTTTTT
CASRRGFTGELFF
>TRBD2|TRBJ2-6|.|TRBV12-3/TRBV12-4
TGTGCCAGCATTACGGACGGGGGGACTGGGGCCAACGTCCTGACTTTC
CASITDGGTGANVLTF
>TRBD1|TRBJ1-1|many|TRBV20-1
TGCAGTGCAAATGGGGGACAGGGGGCTTCGGGTGAAGCTTTCTTT
CSANGGQGASGEAFF
>TRBD1|TRBJ1-2|many|TRBV5-1
TGCGCCAGCAGCAAGGATGGACAGGGCGACGGCTACACCTTC
CASSKDGQGDGYTF
>.|TRBJ1-5|many|TRBV12-3/TRBV12-4
TGTGCCAGCAATAGAGGGGGACAGCCCCAGCATTTT
CASNRGGQPQHF
>.|TRBJ1-1|.|TRBV19
TGTGCCAGTAGTACTCGCCCAGGGAACATTGAAGCTTTCTTT
CASSTRPGNIEAFF
>.|TRBJ2-1|many|TRBV10-3
TGTGCCATCACGGGGCGGTTGGGAAATGAGCAGTTCTTC
CAITGRLGNEQFF
>.|TRBJ1-1|many|TRBV19
TGTGCCAGTGCGGACACCATCCAGCCCATGAACACTGAAGCTTTCTTT
CASADTIQPMNTEAFF
>.|TRBJ1-2|many|TRBV20-1
TGCAGTGCTAGAGTGGGGTCCAGGGGCTACACCTTC
CSARVGSRGYTF
>.|TRBJ1-1|many|TRBV5-1
TGCGCCAGCAGCCAGGGACAGAACACTGAAGCTTTCTTT
CASSQGQNTEAFF
>.|TRBJ1-2|many|TRBV12-3/TRBV12-4
TGTGCCAGCAGTTTACACGTAAACTATGGCTACACCTTC
CASSLHVNYGYTF
>TRBD1|TRBJ2-7|.|TRBV25-1
TGTGCCACCAGCCCTTCCGACAGGGGGAAGTCCTACGAGCAGTACTTC
CATSPSDRGKSYEQYF
>TRBD1|TRBJ1-1|.|TRBV11-1
TGTGCCAGCAGCCCGACTTGGAGAGACAGGGACACTGAAGCTTTCTTT
CASSPTWRDRDTEAFF
>.|TRBJ1-6|.|TRBV18
TGTGCCAGCTCATTAAACACGGGACCTGGAGGTTCACCCCTCCACTTT
CASSLNTGPGGSPLHF
>.|TRBJ2-4|many|TRBV6-1
TGTGCCAGCAGTGGAAAAAACATTCAGTACTTC
CASSGKNIQYF
>TRBD1|TRBJ2-7|few|TRBV6-1
TGTGCCAGCAGTGAGGTGGGACAGGGGGGAAGGAGCTACGAGCAGTACTTC
CASSEVGQGGRSYEQYF
>.|TRBJ1-6|.|TRBV9
TGTGCCAGCAGCGTAGCCTATCGGAATTCACCCCTCCACTTT
CASSVAYRNSPLHF
>.|TRBJ1-2|many|TRBV5-1
TGCGCCGCTAAATTAACGGGTTATGGCTACACCTTC
CAAKLTGYGYTF
>TRBD1|TRBJ1-1|.|TRBV15
TGTGCCAATACAGGGGGGGGATGTTGGACTGAAGCTTTCTTT
CANTGGGCWTEAFF
>TRBD1|TRBJ1-2|few|TRBV5-4
TGTGCCAGCAGCATCAGGGGGCGCTTCTATGGCTACACCTTC
CASSIRGRFYGYTF
>.|TRBJ1-4|many|TRBV14
TGTGCCAGCAGCCACCCAGGCGGGGTTCTGTTTTTT
CASSHPGGVLFF
>.|TRBJ2-7|.|TRBV20-1
TGCAGTGCTAGAAAGACCGGAGACTACGAGCAGTACTTC
CSARKTGDYEQYF
>TRBD1|TRBJ1-6|many|TRBV5-4
TGTGCCAGCAGCCTTCCAGGGGGCCAGTCACCCCTCCACTTT
CASSLPGGQSPLHF
>TRBD1|TRBJ1-4|many|TRBV20-1
TGCAGTGCTAGAGGCTCCGGGACAGCTCTATCTCGCTCGAAGAAACTGTTTTTT
CSARGSGTALSRSKKLFF
>.|TRBJ2-7|.|TRBV7-9
TGTGCCAGCAGCTGGGGATCACTGGAAAACGAGCAGTACTTC
CASSWGSLENEQYF
>TRBD1|TRBJ2-1|.|TRBV10-3
TGTGCCAGCAGTGACAGGGACCCGGTAGACAATGAGCAGTTCTTC
CASSDRDPVDNEQFF
>.|TRBJ1-6|.|TRBV7-6
TGTGCCAGCAGCTTAGCGGACAGCTCCTATAATTCACCCCTCCACTTT
CASSLADSSYNSPLHF
>TRBD1|TRBJ2-7|.|TRBV10-3
TGTGCCATCAGACCGACAGGGGGCCTTTCCTACGAGCAGTACTTC
CAIRPTGGLSYEQYF
>.|TRBJ2-5|many|TRBV6-4
TGTGCCAGCAGCTTACAGGGAGGGGAGACCCAGTACTTC
CASSLQGGETQYF
>TRBD2|TRBJ2-3|.|TRBV15
TGTGCCACCAGCAGACTGGAGGGAGGGGGCACAGATACGCAGTATTTT
CATSRLEGGGTDTQYF
>.|TRBJ1-2|few|TRBV30
TGTGCCTGGAGTAAGGGGACTGCGGGCAACTATGGCTACACCTTC
CAWSKGTAGNYGYTF
>.|TRBJ2-5|many|TRBV6-5
TGTGCCAGCAGCCAACGCGAGAGGGAGACCCAGTACTTC
CASSQRERETQYF
>TRBD1|TRBJ1-6|many|TRBV2
TGTGCCAGCAGTGCATTTAAAACCGGGACAGGGAGCTCCTATAATTCACCCCTCCACTTT
CASSAFKTGTGSSYNSPLHF
>.|TRBJ2-7|many|TRBV20-1
TGCAGTGCTAGAGATTATAGCAAGTTCTACGAGCAGTACTTC
CSARDYSKFYEQYF
>.|TRBJ1-6|many|TRBV6-5
TGTGCCAGCAGTTACTTAATACAGGATAATTCACCCCTCCACTTT
CASSYLIQDNSPLHF
>TRBD1|TRBJ1-1|few|TRBV6-5
TGTGCCAGCAGCCTCAGGGGGCAGAACACTGAAGCTTTCTTT
CASSLRGQNTEAFF
>TRBD1|TRBJ1-6|.|TRBV7-9
TGTGCCAGCAGCCCGACAGGGGGCGGTTCACCCCTCCACTTT
CASSPTGGGSPLHF
>TRBD2|TRBJ2-5|few|TRBV7-2
TGTGCCAGCAGTAGAGGCGGGGGGGAGACCCAGTACTTC
CASSRGGGETQYF
>.|TRBJ2-7|many|TRBV6-1
TGTGCCAGCACCCCATCAGGACTCACCTACGAGCAGTACTTC
CASTPSGLTYEQYF
>TRBD2|TRBJ2-7|many|TRBV20-1
TGCAGTGCTAGAGGATTAGCGGGGGAGCCGTCCTACGAGCAGTACTTC
CSARGLAGEPSYEQYF
>TRBD1|TRBJ1-5|many|TRBV5-6
TGTGCCAGCAGCAGGGGGACAGGGCTAAGAGGAAGCCAGCCCCAGCATTTT
CASSRGTGLRGSQPQHF
>.|TRBJ1-1|few|TRBV5-4
TGTGCCAGCAGCCCCGTTCGGGAGGAAAAAGCTTTCTTT
CASSPVREEKAFF
>.|TRBJ2-3|many|TRBV19
TGTGCCAGTAGTCCGGAGTTGGATACGCAGTATTTT
CASSPELDTQYF
>.|TRBJ2-5|.|TRBV7-7
TGTGCCAGCAGCTTAATAGGGGAGACCCAGTACTTC
CASSLIGETQYF
>.|TRBJ2-2|.|TRBV5-6
TGTGCCAGCAGCAATAGGGATCTTAACCACACCGGGGAGCTGTTTTTT
CASSNRDLNHTGELFF
>TRBD1|TRBJ1-6|.|TRBV15
TGTGCCACCAGCAGAGTTGGCGACAGGGCTAATAATTCACCCCTCCACTTT
CATSRVGDRANNSPLHF
>TRBD1|TRBJ1-1|.|TRBV29-1
TGCAGCGTCGTCCGGACAGGAATTACATCTGAAGCTTTCTTT
CSVVRTGITSEAFF
>TRBD2|TRBJ2-5|few|TRBV12-3/TRBV12-4
TGTGCCAGCAGTCGAACACCGGGACTAGCGGGGGGGGGTCTCCAAGAGACCCAGTACTTC
CASSRTPGLAGGGLQETQYF
>.|TRBJ1-2|medium-sized|TRBV24-1
TGTGCCACCAGTGTTGGGGGGAACTATGGCTACACCTTC
CATSVGGNYGYTF
>TRBD2|TRBJ2-5|.|TRBV9
TGTGCCAGCAGCGGCGGGGGGGCAGGAGAGACCCAGTACTTC
CASSGGGAGETQYF